The rows below give T cell receptor beta chains drawn from one sample of a study of T-cell reconstitution after alpha-beta-depleted transplantation in children. TCRdb recomputed calls from the PCR reads with MiXCR, one row per CDR3 protein. The repertoire has about 500,000 distinct CDR3 sequences, 30% to 35% of them found once; the top ten carry less than 2.5%. The specimen comprised PBMCs from the stem cell graft donor, sampled from the stem cell graft. The receptors here all came from a human donor who donated a stem cell graft to a child with aplastic anemia. CDR3s include the opening cysteine and the closing phenylalanine or tryptophan. The order of the fields is clone size, D gene, V gene, J gene, CDR3 DNA, CDR3 protein. The D gene is left open where the match is weak. Expanded clones get a size class; other rows say once, few or many, or leave the size out.

>-|TRBD1|TRBV5-4|TRBJ2-1
TGTGCCAGCAGCTCCGAGGGGACAGTCCATTCGAATGAGCAGTTCTTC
CASSSEGTVHSNEQFF
>few|-|TRBV11-2|TRBJ2-1
TGTGCCAGCAGCTTAGCAGGCGGGACATCCTACAATGAGCAGTTCTTC
CASSLAGGTSYNEQFF
>many|TRBD1|TRBV20-1|TRBJ1-1
TGCAGTGCTAGAGCCAAGGGCGGGACAGACACTGAAGCTTTCTTT
CSARAKGGTDTEAFF
>few|-|TRBV20-1|TRBJ1-1
TGCAGTGCTTCTCCTCCCGGCGTGGCTGAAGCTTTCTTT
CSASPPGVAEAFF
>-|-|TRBV7-8|TRBJ1-5
TGTGCCAGCAGCCCGGAAGGGTGGGGGGGTCAGCCCCAGCATTTT
CASSPEGWGGQPQHF
>-|-|TRBV15|TRBJ1-1
TGTGCCACCAGCAGAGTTGGGGGGATCGCTGAAGCTTTCTTT
CATSRVGGIAEAFF
>few|-|TRBV7-3|TRBJ2-1
TGTGCCAGCAGCTTAGGACAGAATGAGCAGTTCTTC
CASSLGQNEQFF
>-|TRBD2|TRBV29-1|TRBJ2-1
TGCAGCGTTGCGTTGCTGAGTAGCGGGTACAATGAGCAGTTCTTC
CSVALLSSGYNEQFF
>-|-|TRBV5-1|TRBJ1-1
TGCGCCAGCAGTACCGGAGGCAGGAACACTGAAGCTTTCTTT
CASSTGGRNTEAFF
>few|TRBD2|TRBV25-1|TRBJ2-7
TGTGCCAGCAGTGGGTGGACTAGCGGGGGCTTAGAGCAGTACTTC
CASSGWTSGGLEQYF
>-|TRBD1|TRBV6-2/TRBV6-3|TRBJ2-7
TGTGCCAGCAGCCGAGGGGGCTACCCTCCCTACGAGCAGTACTTC
CASSRGGYPPYEQYF
>-|-|TRBV5-1|TRBJ1-1
TGCGCCAGCAGCTTGACTCCAGGGATGAACACTGAAGCTTTCTTT
CASSLTPGMNTEAFF
>once|TRBD2|TRBV6-2/TRBV6-3|TRBJ2-3
TGTGCCAGCAGCGGACTAGCGGGAATCGGAGATACGCAGTATTTT
CASSGLAGIGDTQYF
>-|-|TRBV6-2/TRBV6-3|TRBJ2-2
TGTGCCAGCATTTCCAGGGTTAACGGGGAGCTGTTTTTT
CASISRVNGELFF
>few|-|TRBV30|TRBJ2-2
TGTGCCTGGACCCGGCTCTCGAACACCGGGGAGCTGTTTTTT
CAWTRLSNTGELFF
>-|TRBD1|TRBV7-2|TRBJ1-2
TGTGCCAGCAGCACCCAGGGGGCGAGAGAGTATGGCTACACCTTC
CASSTQGAREYGYTF
>-|TRBD1|TRBV7-2|TRBJ1-5
TGTGCCAGCATCGAATCCACAGGGGTGCTTTCTCAGCCCCAGCATTTT
CASIESTGVLSQPQHF
>-|TRBD2|TRBV5-1|TRBJ2-1
TGCGCCAGCAGCTTGGAAGGGACTAGCGGTTCCAATGAGCAGTTCTTC
CASSLEGTSGSNEQFF
>-|TRBD2|TRBV4-3|TRBJ2-7
TGCGCCAGCAGCCAACAGAGAACTACCGGGACTAGCGGCCCCTACGAGCAGTACTTC
CASSQQRTTGTSGPYEQYF
>-|-|TRBV20-1|TRBJ2-3
TGCAGTAGAAGGGCAGGGTCAGATACGCAGTATTTT
CSRRAGSDTQYF
>few|TRBD1|TRBV30|TRBJ2-1
TGTGCCTGGAGCCGACAGGGAATCAATGAGCAGTTCTTC
CAWSRQGINEQFF
>-|TRBD2|TRBV7-2|TRBJ2-3
TGTGCCAGCAGCTTATCCAGCGGGAAGACAGATACGCAGTATTTT
CASSLSSGKTDTQYF
>-|-|TRBV11-2|TRBJ1-1
TGTGCCAGCAGCTTGAGCAATATGAACACTGAAGCTTTCTTT
CASSLSNMNTEAFF